Described below is a single T cell receptor (beta chain) sequence and its context. Many counts were recorded for this clonotype. Its cognate antigen has yet to be identified. Nothing much larger sits one base from this clone, and base qualities are not available. Libraries were built with PCR. The sequencer was an Illumina HiSeq 2500. Molecular barcoding was employed in the preparation of TCR libraries, with unique molecular identifiers being used to normalize TCRbeta repertoire quantification. TCRdb passed the public sequencing reads through fastp at Q25 and MiXCR, retaining productive beta sequences. Each entry is one CDR3 protein sequence, shown with its most common DNA and genes. The sample data list around 190,000 distinct CDR3 sequences, and approximately 6.9% of these were observed just once. The ten most abundant clones make up just over 5.5% of the sample. The record originates from a study of T-cell reconstitution after alpha-beta-depleted transplantation in children (dated by TCRdb to about 2016). A note on the overall study: Using TCR repertoire profiling, the study quantitatively followed how T-cell immune reconstitution unfolded in children after TCRalphabeta/CD19-depleted allogeneic hematopoietic cell transplantation.

The treatment or condition label on this specimen signifies: allogeneic hematopoietic cell transplantation with graft depleted of TCRalphabeta T cells and CD19 B cells. Transplant recipients were children who received TCRalphabeta/CD19-depleted allogeneic hematopoietic cell grafts. V and J are trimmed by 2 bases and 3 bases, and the gene matches miss 0 bases of the junction. The CDR3 goes from the cysteine to the phenylalanine over 15 residues. Only the CDR3 DNA is retained, 45 bases long and in frame from the first base. The germline V gene supplies CDR1 LGHNA and CDR2 YSLEER. The full study reports these points: The high TCRbeta diversity at day 60 in some patients was ascribed to recipient T cells and intrathymic progenitors that had survived conditioning. Apparently early alphabetaT-cell count recovery about two months after transplant reportedly relied on only several hundred rapidly expanded clones derived from non-depleted graft cells. Over the following months the frequencies of hyperexpanded clones went down, and after one year T-cell counts and TCRbeta diversity were mostly credited to newly produced T cells.

The chain uses TRBV4-3 and TRBJ2-2; 10 bases in the middle match TRBD2. The material was PBMCs, obtained before TCRalphabeta/CD19-depleted stem cell transplant. The receptor's source is a boy aged 2 to 10 with acute lymphoblastic leukemia, due to receive a stem cell transplant. The CDR3 protein: CASSQLAGDTGELFF. Read as DNA, the sequence is TGCGCCAGCAGCCAACTAGCGGGGGACACCGGGGAGCTGTTTTTT.